This T cell receptor beta chain was retrieved from a study of shared clonotypes between healthy human individuals. Study in general: CD4 naive and CD4 memory each took three plates per donor, while CD8 naive took two and CD8 memory one.

General study findings and limits: Relative to their counterparts shared across all four donors, non-shared clonotypes exhibited diminished generation probabilities.

TCRdb's copy holds only in-frame clones and misses some; the assay was immunoSEQ multiplex PCR. The repertoire holds over a million clones, with roughly 96% as singletons. For this clone: Its antigen is as yet unknown.

This clonotype originated in a man younger than 45 in good health. Material for sequencing was naive CD4+ T cells sorted from blood. Subset meaning: CD45RA+ positively selected.

The DNA for the CDR3 is TGTGCCAGCAGTGATTATGTAGCTTTCTTT. Its translation: CASSDYVAFF. V is TRBV6-1 and J is TRBJ1-1; D gene unclear. This CDR3 is built from 10 residues. V was trimmed by 3 bases and J by 10 bases, leaving 6 bases between them. The germline V gene encodes CDR1 MNHNS and CDR2 SASEGT.